Included here is one TCR beta chain sequence, with context. The CDR3 spans 14 residues. J lost 3 bases, V lost 5 bases, and 6 bases had no gene match. The V gene's germline CDR1 is MNHEY and CDR2 SVGAGI. The data stem from a study of blood T cell repertoires in COVID-19. Participant-given clinical history determined each cohort assignment. Resolution of symptoms, clearance, or two negative PCRs was present in recovered Cohort 3 donors. Per the original data handling: Reference gene primer amplification in the assay estimated nucleated cell counts. Some clones are missing from TCRdb's copy, which holds only in-frame ones; the method was immunoSEQ multiplex PCR. That table gives V, J and clone size, and the DNA gave D and trimming. This table has around 450,000 clones, 75% to 90% appearing once.

The V and J genes are TRBV6-5 and TRBJ2-7; 8 nucleotides align to TRBD2. The origin of this receptor is a young woman who had recovered from COVID-19. Source material: PBMCs or T cells enriched from blood (not recorded which). The CDR3 region has the DNA TGTGCCAGCAGTCGAGCGGGGGTCCACTACGAGCAGTACTTC. Residues: CASSRAGVHYEQYF.